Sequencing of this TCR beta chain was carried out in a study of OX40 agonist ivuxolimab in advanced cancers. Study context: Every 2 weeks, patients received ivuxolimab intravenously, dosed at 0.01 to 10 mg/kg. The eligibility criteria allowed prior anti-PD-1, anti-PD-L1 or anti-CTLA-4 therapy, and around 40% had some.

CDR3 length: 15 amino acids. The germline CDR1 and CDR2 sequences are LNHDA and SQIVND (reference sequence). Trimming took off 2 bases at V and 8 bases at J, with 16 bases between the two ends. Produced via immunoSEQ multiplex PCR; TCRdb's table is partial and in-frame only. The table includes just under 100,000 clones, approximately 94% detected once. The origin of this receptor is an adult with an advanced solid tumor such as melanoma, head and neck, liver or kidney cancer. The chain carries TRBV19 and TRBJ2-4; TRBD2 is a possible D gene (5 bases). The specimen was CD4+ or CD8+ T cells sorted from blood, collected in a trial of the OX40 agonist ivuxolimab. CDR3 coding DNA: TGTGCCAGTAGTATAATTGGAGCTAGCTGGGACATTCAGTACTTC. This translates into CASSIIGASWDIQYF. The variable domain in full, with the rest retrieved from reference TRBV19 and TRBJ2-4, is DGGITQSPKYLFRKEGQNVTLSCEQNLNHDAMYWYRQDPGQGLRLIYYSQIVNDFQKGDIAEGYSVSREKKESFPLTVTSAQKNPTAFYLCASSIIGASWDIQYFGAGTRLSVL.